Below are 15 T cell receptor beta chains sequenced from a single sample in a study of blood T cell repertoires in COVID-19. Measured with immunoSEQ multiplex PCR; TCRdb has only the in-frame clones, and not every one. The table records hundreds of thousands of clones, approximately 90% of them present only once. Sequencing was carried out using PBMCs or T cells enriched from blood (not recorded which). All receptors derive from a woman aged 18-29 years who had recovered from COVID-19.

The chain has TRBV28 and TRBJ1-6; no firm D call. Germline V gives CDR1 MDHEN, CDR2 SYDVKM. The CDR3 covers 15 residues. Trimming shortened V by 5 bases and J by 2 bases, and 10 bases separated the two germline ends. Written as DNA, the CDR3 is TGTGCCAGCAGTGAAGCTCTTACCTATAATTCACCCCTCCACTTT. Translated: CASSEALTYNSPLHF.

The V and J genes are TRBV28 and TRBJ2-3; 7 positions agree with TRBD1. The CDR3 sequence is 14 residues long. Germline V CDR1 and CDR2: MDHEN, SYDVKM. V was pared by 4 bases and J by 4 bases, with 5 bases of the junction left unmatched. The CDR3 here is CASSSGQSPDTQYF. The CDR3 DNA follows: TGTGCCAGCAGTTCGGGACAGTCCCCAGATACGCAGTATTTT.

The V call is TRBV29-1, the J call TRBJ1-2; 7 nucleotides match TRBD1. The CDR3 is made up of 12 amino acids. CDR1 and CDR2 from the germline V gene are SQVTM and ANQGSEA. J was trimmed by 7 bases and V by 4 bases; bases with no gene match: 6. The DNA for the CDR3 is TGCAGCGTTGGGGTCAGGGGGTTTGGCTACACCTTC. Translation: CSVGVRGFGYTF.

This chain links TRBV7-2 with TRBJ2-1, with 11 positions matching TRBD2. V dropped 3 bases and J dropped 4; count of bases not matched to a gene: 2. The CDR3 has 15 residues. Germline values: CDR1 SGHTA, CDR2 FQGNSA. The CDR3 region is CASSFSGGVYNEQFF. In nucleotides, the CDR3 is TGTGCCAGCAGCTTTAGCGGGGGGGTTTACAATGAGCAGTTCTTC.

V is TRBV7-2 and J is TRBJ2-5, with a weak D call TRBD1 (5 bases). The CDR3 is 16 residues long. The germline gives CDR1 SGHTA, CDR2 FQGNSA. V lost 1 base, J lost 5 bases, and 17 bases lay in between. The DNA for the CDR3 is TGTGCCAGCAGCTTAGGCGCAGGGCCTGGTGAGGAGACCCAGTACTTC. Translated, it gives CASSLGAGPGEETQYF. The full variable domain, its missing parts supplied by reference TRBV7-2 and TRBJ2-5, is GAGVSQSPSNKVTEKGKDVELRCDPISGHTALYWYRQSLGQGLEFLIYFQGNSAPDKSGLPSDRFSAERTGGSVSTLTIQRTQQEDSAVYLCASSLGAGPGEETQYFGPGTRLLVL.

The genes are TRBV28 and TRBJ2-3, with TRBD2 identical over 10 bases. Germline values: CDR1 MDHEN, CDR2 SYDVKM. Losses at the gene ends were 8 bases for V and 6 bases for J; bases not matched to a gene: 5. This CDR3 is built from 13 residues. As DNA, the CDR3 is TGTGCCAGCGGGGGAGCGGGGGGGGATACGCAGTATTTT. Translating it yields CASGGAGGDTQYF.

J is TRBJ2-3 and V is TRBV10-3; a possible D gene is TRBD1 (5 bases). CDR3 size: 14 residues. The germline V gene encodes CDR1 ENHRY and CDR2 SYGVKD. The V gene lost 3 bases and the J gene lost 2 bases, with 9 bases spanning the gap. CDR3 residues: CAISEWGSTDTQYF. The CDR3 nucleotides are TGTGCCATCAGTGAATGGGGCTCCACAGATACGCAGTATTTT.

This clone is a singleton in its sample. The rearrangement links TRBV11-2 to TRBJ2-7; D remains unclear. The germline V gene has CDR1 SGHAT and CDR2 FQNNGV. V gave up 5 bases and J gave up 3 bases, with 5 bases separating them. The CDR3 has 11 amino acids. The CDR3: CASSEHYEQYF. The DNA for the CDR3 is TGTGCCAGCAGCGAGCACTACGAGCAGTACTTC.

The chain couples TRBV29-1 to TRBJ1-1, with 7 nucleotides matching TRBD1. The CDR3 covers 13 residues. CDR1 SQVTM and CDR2 ANQGSEA come from the germline V gene. Unmatched junction bases numbered 4, after V lost 6 bases and J lost 0 bases. The CDR3: CSVGTAMNTEAFF. CDR3 sequence (DNA): TGCAGCGTCGGGACAGCCATGAACACTGAAGCTTTCTTT.

This clone was picked up one time. The chain recombines TRBV24-1 with TRBJ2-3; 7 nucleotides match TRBD2. The CDR3 contains 15 residues. The germline V gene has CDR1 KGHDR and CDR2 SFDVKD. V dropped 3 bases and J dropped 1; count of bases not matched to a gene: 3. In DNA form, the CDR3 reads TGTGCCACCAGTGATAAACGGGGGGGCACAGATACGCAGTATTTT. Its translation: CATSDKRGGTDTQYF.

The chain uses TRBV10-3 and TRBJ1-6; D is unresolved. Trimming shortened V by 0 bases and J by 7 bases, and 4 bases separated the two germline ends. Germline CDR1 reads ENHRY; CDR2 reads SYGVKD. The CDR3 totals 13 residues. CDR3 sequence: CAISESQNSPLHF. The DNA of the CDR3 is TGTGCCATCAGTGAGTCACAAAATTCACCCCTCCACTTT.

The J gene is TRBJ2-7, the V gene TRBV4-2; D is perhaps TRBD2 (7 bases). CDR3 length: 16 amino acids. The ends were cut back, 1 base at V and 2 bases at J, with 15 bases in the middle. Per germline, CDR1 LGHNA and CDR2 YNFKEQ. CDR3 DNA: TGTGCCAGCAGCCAAGGCGGGGGCGGGATACCCTACGAGCAGTACTTC. Its protein product is CASSQGGGGIPYEQYF.

The V call is TRBV12-2, the J call TRBJ1-2. TRBV12-2 is deemed a pseudogene. The CDR3 consists of 16 residues. The CDR3 here is CASRLARSGFVLGYTF. The CDR3 DNA is TGTGCAAGTCGCTTAGCGCGCTCGGGGTTCGTGCTTGGCTACACCTTC.

This sequence joins TRBV5-1 and TRBJ1-2; TRBD1 agrees at 7 bases. The CDR3 is 13 residues long. V shed 3 bases and J 7 bases; nucleotides not matched to a gene: 6. Germline V gene lookup returns CDR1 SGHRS and CDR2 YFSETQ. CDR3 in DNA: TGCGCCAGCAGCTCCGGGACAGCCGCTGGCTACACCTTC. Protein product: CASSSGTAAGYTF.

The gene calls are TRBV11-2 and TRBJ1-5; D might be TRBD1 (6 bases). Per the germline V gene, CDR1 is SGHAT and CDR2 is FQNNGV. CDR3 size: 13 residues. The V and J ends lost 5 bases and 1 base respectively, with 6 bases between them. This CDR3 is CASSGQSNQPQHF. The CDR3 nucleotides are TGTGCCAGCAGCGGACAGAGCAATCAGCCCCAGCATTTT. Complete variable domain (other parts from reference TRBV11-2 and TRBJ1-5): EAGVAQSPRYKIIEKRQSVAFWCNPISGHATLYWYQQILGQGPKLLIQFQNNGVVDDSQLPKDRFSAERLKGVDSTLKIQPAKLEDSAVYLCASSGQSNQPQHFGDGTRLSIL.